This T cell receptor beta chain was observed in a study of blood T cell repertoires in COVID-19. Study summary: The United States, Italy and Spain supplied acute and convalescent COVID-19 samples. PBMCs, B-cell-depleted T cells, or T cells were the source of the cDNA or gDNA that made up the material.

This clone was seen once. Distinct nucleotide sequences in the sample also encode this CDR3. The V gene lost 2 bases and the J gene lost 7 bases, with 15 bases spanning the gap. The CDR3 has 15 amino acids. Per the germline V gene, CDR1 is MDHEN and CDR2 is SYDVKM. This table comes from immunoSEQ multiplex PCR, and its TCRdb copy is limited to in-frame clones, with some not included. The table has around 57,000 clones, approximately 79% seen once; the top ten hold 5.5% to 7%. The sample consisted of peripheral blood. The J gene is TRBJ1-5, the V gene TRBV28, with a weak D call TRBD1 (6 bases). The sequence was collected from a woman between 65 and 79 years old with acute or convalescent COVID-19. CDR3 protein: CASSLGTNWGQPQHF. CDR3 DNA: TGTGCCAGCAGTTTAGGGACAAACTGGGGGCAGCCCCAGCATTTT.